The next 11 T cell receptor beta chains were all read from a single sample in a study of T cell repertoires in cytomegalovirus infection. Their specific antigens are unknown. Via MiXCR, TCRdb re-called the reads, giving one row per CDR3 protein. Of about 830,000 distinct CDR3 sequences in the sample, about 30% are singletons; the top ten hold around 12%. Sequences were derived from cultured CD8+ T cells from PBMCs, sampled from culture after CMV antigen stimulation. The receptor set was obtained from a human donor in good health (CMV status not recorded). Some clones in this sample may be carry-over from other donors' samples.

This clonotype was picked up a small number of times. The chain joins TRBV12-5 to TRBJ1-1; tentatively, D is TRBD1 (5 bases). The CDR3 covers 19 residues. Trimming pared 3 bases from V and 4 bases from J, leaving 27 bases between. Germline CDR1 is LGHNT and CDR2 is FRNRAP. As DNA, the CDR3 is TGTGCTAGTGGTTTTATTCTGGAGGGACGTCTTTCGGGGAGCACTGAAGCTTTCTTT. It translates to CASGFILEGRLSGSTEAFF. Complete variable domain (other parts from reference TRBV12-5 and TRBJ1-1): DARVTQTPRHKVTEMGQEVTMRCQPILGHNTVFWYRQTMMQGLELLAYFRNRAPLDDSGMPKDRFSAEMPDATLATLKIQPSEPRDSAVYFCASGFILEGRLSGSTEAFFGQGTRLTVV.

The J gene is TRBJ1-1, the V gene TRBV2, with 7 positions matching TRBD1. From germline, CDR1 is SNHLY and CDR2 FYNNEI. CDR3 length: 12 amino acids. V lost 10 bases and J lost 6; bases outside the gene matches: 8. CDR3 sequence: CATGDRVSEAFF. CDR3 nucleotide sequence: TGTGCCACGGGAGACAGGGTGTCTGAAGCTTTCTTT. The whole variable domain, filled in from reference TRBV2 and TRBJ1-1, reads EPEVTQTPSHQVTQMGQEVILRCVPISNHLYFYWYRQILGQKVEFLVSFYNNEISEKSEIFDDQFSVERPDGSNFTLKIRSTKLEDSAMYFCATGDRVSEAFFGQGTRLTVV.

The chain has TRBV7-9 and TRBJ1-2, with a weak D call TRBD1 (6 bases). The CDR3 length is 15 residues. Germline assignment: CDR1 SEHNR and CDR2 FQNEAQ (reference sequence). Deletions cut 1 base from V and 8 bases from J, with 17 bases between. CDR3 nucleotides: TGTGCCAGCAGCTTAGACACGGGGGGCGCGAGAGGCTACACCTTC. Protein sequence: CASSLDTGGARGYTF.

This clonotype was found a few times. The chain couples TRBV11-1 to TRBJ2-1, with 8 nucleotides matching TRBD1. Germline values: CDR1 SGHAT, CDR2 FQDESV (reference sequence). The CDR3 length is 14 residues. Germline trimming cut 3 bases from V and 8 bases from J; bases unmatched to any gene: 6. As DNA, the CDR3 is TGTGCCAGCAGCTTCCGACAGGGGAAGTATGAGCAGTTCTTC. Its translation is CASSFRQGKYEQFF.

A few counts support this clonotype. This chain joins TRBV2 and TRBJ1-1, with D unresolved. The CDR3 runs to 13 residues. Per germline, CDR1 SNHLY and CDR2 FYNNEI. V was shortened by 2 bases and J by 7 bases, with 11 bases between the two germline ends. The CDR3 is CASSEYLGNEAFF. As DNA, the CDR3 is TGTGCCAGCAGTGAATACTTGGGAAATGAAGCTTTCTTT.

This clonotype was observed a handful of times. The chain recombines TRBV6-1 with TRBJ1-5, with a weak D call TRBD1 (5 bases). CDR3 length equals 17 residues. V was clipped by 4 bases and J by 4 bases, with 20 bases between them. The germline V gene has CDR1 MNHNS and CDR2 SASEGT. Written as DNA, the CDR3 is TGTGCCAGCAGTGTAAACACCCTTGGGCAGGGAAATCAGCCCCAGCATTTT. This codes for CASSVNTLGQGNQPQHF.

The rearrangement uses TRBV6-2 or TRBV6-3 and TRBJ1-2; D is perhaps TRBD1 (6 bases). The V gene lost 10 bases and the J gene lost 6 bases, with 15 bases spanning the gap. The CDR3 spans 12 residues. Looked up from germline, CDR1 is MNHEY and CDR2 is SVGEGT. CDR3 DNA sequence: TGTGCCATCCTGGGTCCAGGGGATGGCTACACCTTC. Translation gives CAILGPGDGYTF.

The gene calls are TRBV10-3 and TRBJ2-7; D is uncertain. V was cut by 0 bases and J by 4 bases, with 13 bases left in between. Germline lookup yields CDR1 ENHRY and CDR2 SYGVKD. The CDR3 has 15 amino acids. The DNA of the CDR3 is TGTGCCATCAGTGAGTCGATAGCAGAAGCTTACGAGCAGTACTTC. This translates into CAISESIAEAYEQYF.

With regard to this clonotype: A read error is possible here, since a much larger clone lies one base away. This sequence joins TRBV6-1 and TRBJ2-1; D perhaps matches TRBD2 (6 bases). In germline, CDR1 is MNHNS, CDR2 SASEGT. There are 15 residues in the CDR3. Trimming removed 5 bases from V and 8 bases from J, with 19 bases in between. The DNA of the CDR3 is TGTGCCAGCAGTTCCGCGGGACTCCAGAGGTATGAGCAGTTCTTC. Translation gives CASSSAGLQRYEQFF.

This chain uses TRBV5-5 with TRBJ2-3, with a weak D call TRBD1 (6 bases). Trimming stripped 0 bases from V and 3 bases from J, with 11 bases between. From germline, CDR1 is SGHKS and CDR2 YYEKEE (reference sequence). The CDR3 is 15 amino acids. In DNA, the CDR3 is TGTGCCAGCAGCTTGGCAGGGGCGCGGACAGATACGCAGTATTTT. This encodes CASSLAGARTDTQYF.

Here the CDR3 reads CASSQDQGYIGGYTF. CDR3 nucleotide sequence: TGCGCCAGCAGCCAAGATCAAGGCTACATCGGTGGCTACACCTTC. The V call is TRBV4-3, the J call TRBJ1-2; D remains unclear. V was pared by 0 bases and J by 7 bases, with 15 bases between. This CDR3 is built from 15 residues. Looked up from germline, CDR1 is LGHNA and CDR2 is YSLEER.